The 29 T cell receptor beta chains below come from one sample, sequenced in a study of neoadjuvant anti-PD-1 for oral cavity cancer. TCRdb's table, derived via immunoSEQ multiplex PCR, lists solely in-frame clones and lacks some. Of some 71,000 clones in the sample, around four fifths were seen once. The source material was PBMCs, sampled before nivolumab (anti-PD-1) treatment. These receptors came from a person aged 40-85 years with oral cavity squamous cell carcinoma.

The genes are TRBV6-1 and TRBJ1-2, with 9 positions matching TRBD1. Germline CDR1 and CDR2: MNHNS and SASEGT. The V gene end was trimmed by 5 bases and the J gene end by 8 bases; junction bases not matched to a gene: 6. This CDR3 has 13 residues. This chain's CDR3 is CASSPDRGVGYTF. DNA of the CDR3: TGTGCCAGCAGTCCCGACAGGGGGGTGGGCTACACCTTC.

The J gene is TRBJ1-1, the V gene TRBV2; D not resolved. The CDR3 runs 14 residues. Germline CDR1 reads SNHLY; CDR2 reads FYNNEI. V gave up 2 bases and J gave up 0 bases, with 7 bases separating them. CDR3 in DNA: TGTGCCAGCAGTGAAATGGTGGTGAACACTGAAGCTTTCTTT. Amino acids: CASSEMVVNTEAFF.

The CDR3 DNA is TGTGCCAGCAGCCTGGGACAGAGTTTATCCCTCTATGGCTACACCTTC. This translates into CASSLGQSLSLYGYTF. V gene TRBV5-4 combines with J gene TRBJ1-2; 7 positions agree with TRBD1. The CDR3 contains 16 residues. The germline CDR1 and CDR2 sequences are SGHNT and YYREEE (reference sequence). With 4 bases clipped from V and 4 bases from J, the junction kept 13 bases outside the gene matches. The full variable domain, completed using reference TRBV5-4 and TRBJ1-2, is ETGVTQSPTHLIKTRGQQVTLRCSSQSGHNTVSWYQQALGQGPQFIFQYYREEENGRGNFPPRFSGLQFPNYSSELNVNALELDDSALYLCASSLGQSLSLYGYTFGSGTRLTVV.

This chain uses TRBV6-5 with TRBJ2-7, with TRBD1 identical over 11 bases. This CDR3 region has 14 residues. The germline gives CDR1 MNHEY, CDR2 SVGAGI. V shed 8 bases, J shed 2 bases, and the junction held 5 bases outside the gene matches. In nucleotides, the CDR3 is TGTGCCAGCGGGGACAGGGGGGTGACCTACGAGCAGTACTTC. Translation gives CASGDRGVTYEQYF.

This sequence joins TRBV10-2 and TRBJ2-7; tentative D call: TRBD1 (6 bases). Between the trimmed V and J ends, which lost 7 bases and 4 bases, there was a span of 14 bases. CDR3 length equals 13 residues. Germline-derived CDR1 and CDR2 are WSHSY and SAAADI. The CDR3 protein is CASTGDLGYEQYF. In DNA form, the CDR3 reads TGCGCCAGCACAGGGGATTTGGGGTACGAGCAGTACTTC.

In the case of this clone: The CDR3 does not close with the conserved phenylalanine or tryptophan, likely indicating a read error. The DNA is omitted, as the CDR3 cannot be located on it reliably, and the CDR3 follows TCRdb's listing. V usage is TRBV30 and J usage is TRBJ2-7; the D call of TRBD2 is as the table states it, not checked on the DNA. Germline loops: CDR1 GTSNPN, CDR2 SVGIG (reference sequence). Ends included, the CDR3 has 12 residues. CDR3: CACHRPAGVEYL.

The V gene is TRBV19, the J gene TRBJ2-7; D may be TRBD1 (5 bases). This CDR3 spans 15 amino acids. CDR1 LNHDA and CDR2 SQIVND come from the germline V gene (reference sequence). The V end lost 4 bases, the J end lost 7 bases, and 20 bases lay between the germline ends. CDR3 protein: CASSRWEGAVEEQYF. CDR3 DNA sequence: TGTGCCAGTAGTAGATGGGAAGGGGCCGTGGAGGAGCAGTACTTC.

The V and J genes are TRBV18 and TRBJ1-2; perhaps TRBD1 as D (5 bases). Per germline, CDR1 KGHSH and CDR2 LQKENI. There are 12 residues in the CDR3. Trimming took 5 bases from V and 7 from J, leaving 11 bases between them. The CDR3 loop is CASSSPGRGYTF. DNA of the CDR3: TGTGCCAGCTCATCCCCGGGACGTGGCTACACCTTC.

This clone was detected many times. The genes are TRBV29-1 and TRBJ1-1, with 7 bases that match TRBD1. The CDR3 is made up of 12 amino acids. V shed 4 bases, J shed 7 bases, and the junction held 6 bases outside the gene matches. Germline V gene lookup returns CDR1 SQVTM and CDR2 ANQGSEA. The CDR3 sequence: CSVGTGLLEAFF. CDR3 sequence (DNA): TGCAGCGTTGGGACAGGCCTGCTTGAAGCTTTCTTT.

In regard to this clone: A junction boundary mismatches the germline segment, possibly from a read error. The chain carries TRBV5-1 and TRBJ2-1; no reliable D call. The CDR3 runs to 15 residues. CDR1 is SGHRS, CDR2 YFSETQ, per germline. The CDR3 sequence: CASSLRPSSHNEQFF. The CDR3 DNA sequence: TGCGCCAGCAGCTTGCGTCCCAGCTCCCACAATGAGCAGTTCTTC.

This clone was recorded once. The rearrangement uses TRBV7-8 and TRBJ2-1; the D is unclear. This CDR3 spans 14 amino acids. Trimming cost V 3 bases and J 7 bases, with 13 bases left between them. CDR1 and CDR2 (germline): SGHVS, FQNEAQ. CDR3 residues: CASSLGFMWNEQFF. The CDR3 nucleotides read TGTGCCAGCAGCTTGGGGTTTATGTGGAATGAGCAGTTCTTC.

The DNA for the CDR3 is TGTGCCAGTAGTATTCCGGGGATTAACACTGAAGCTTTCTTT. It yields the protein CASSIPGINTEAFF. V gene TRBV19 combines with J gene TRBJ1-1; D gene ambiguous. V lost 3 bases and J 2 bases, leaving 10 bases between the germline ends. CDR3 length: 14 residues. Germline V CDR1 and CDR2: LNHDA, SQIVND (reference sequence). Full variable domain (outside the CDR3, taken from reference TRBV19 and TRBJ1-1): DGGITQSPKYLFRKEGQNVTLSCEQNLNHDAMYWYRQDPGQGLRLIYYSQIVNDFQKGDIAEGYSVSREKKESFPLTVTSAQKNPTAFYLCASSIPGINTEAFFGQGTRLTVV.

This chain links TRBV28 with TRBJ2-5, with 8 bases fitting TRBD2. Germline-derived CDR1 and CDR2 are MDHEN and SYDVKM. This CDR3 has 15 residues. The junction had 9 bases not matched to a gene; V was cut back by 5 bases and J by 4 bases. The CDR3 region is CASSAAGAGGETQYF. The CDR3 region has the DNA TGTGCCAGCAGTGCCGCAGGGGCGGGGGGAGAGACCCAGTACTTC.

The V call is TRBV11-2, the J call TRBJ2-7, with TRBD2 as a possible D gene (6 bases). Germline values: CDR1 SGHAT, CDR2 FQNNGV. Between the trimmed V and J ends, which lost 3 bases and 2 bases, there was a span of 11 bases. The CDR3 totals 14 residues. This CDR3 reads CASSLVREPYEQYF. DNA of the CDR3: TGTGCCAGCAGCTTGGTCCGGGAGCCCTACGAGCAGTACTTC.

V gene TRBV6-5 combines with J gene TRBJ1-2, with TRBD1 as a possible D gene (6 bases). The CDR3 has 13 residues. CDR1 and CDR2 from the germline V gene are MNHEY and SVGAGI. V was pared by 2 bases and J by 4 bases, with 8 bases between. CDR3 nucleotide sequence: TGTGCCAGCAGTTACAACAGGGCCTATGGCTACACCTTC. This codes for CASSYNRAYGYTF.

This clone occurred once. The chain recombines TRBV5-4 with TRBJ2-3; 16 positions match TRBD2. V trimming: 4 bases; J trimming: 4 bases; junction bases outside the gene matches: 12. Germline V gene sequence: CDR1 SGHNT, CDR2 YYREEE (reference sequence). The CDR3 is 19 residues long. The CDR3 sequence: CASSPGTSGGAWRSDTQYF. CDR3 nucleotide sequence: TGTGCCAGCAGCCCGGGGACTAGCGGGGGGGCCTGGAGGTCAGATACGCAGTATTTT.

The V call is TRBV5-5, the J call TRBJ2-2; 8 nucleotides match TRBD2. V shed 5 bases and J 4 bases; nucleotides not matched to a gene: 4. In germline, CDR1 is SGHKS, CDR2 YYEKEE (reference sequence). This CDR3 has 14 amino acids. Here the CDR3 DNA reads TGTGCCAGCAGGGTCGGACTAGCCACCGGGGAGCTGTTTTTT. Amino acid sequence: CASRVGLATGELFF.

This chain connects TRBV7-8 to TRBJ1-2; the D gene is possibly TRBD1 (6 bases). Trimming left V 5 bases short and J 4 bases short, with 17 bases between. Looked up from germline, CDR1 is SGHVS and CDR2 is FQNEAQ. There are 15 residues in the CDR3. For the CDR3, the DNA is TGTGCCAGCAGCCCACGTTGGGGGCAGGGCTATGGCTACACCTTC. It encodes CASSPRWGQGYGYTF. The full variable domain, rest sourced from reference TRBV7-8 and TRBJ1-2, is GAGVSQSPRYKVAKRGQDVALRCDPISGHVSLFWYQQALGQGPEFLTYFQNEAQLDKSGLPSDRFFAERPEGSVSTLKIQRTQQEDSAVYLCASSPRWGQGYGYTFGSGTRLTVV.

The chain joins TRBV2 to TRBJ1-1, with D uncertain. V lost 7 bases to trimming and J lost 2 bases, with 2 bases between them. Germline CDR1 SNHLY, CDR2 FYNNEI. This CDR3 is built from 10 residues. CDR3 nucleotides: TGTGCCAGCACCAACACTGAAGCTTTCTTT. Protein product: CASTNTEAFF. The full variable domain, in which reference TRBV2 and TRBJ1-1 provide the parts outside the CDR3, is EPEVTQTPSHQVTQMGQEVILRCVPISNHLYFYWYRQILGQKVEFLVSFYNNEISEKSEIFDDQFSVERPDGSNFTLKIRSTKLEDSAMYFCASTNTEAFFGQGTRLTVV.

In DNA, the CDR3 is TGTGCCAGCAGTTCTAGCGGGGGGCGCGATGAGCAGTTCTTC. Protein product: CASSSSGGRDEQFF. The V gene is TRBV7-3, the J gene TRBJ2-1; 11 bases are a match to TRBD2. With 6 bases clipped from V and 8 bases from J, the junction kept 6 bases outside the gene matches. Per the germline V gene, CDR1 is SGHTA and CDR2 is FQGTGA. The CDR3 totals 14 residues.

This clone showed up just a few times. The V and J genes are TRBV5-1 and TRBJ2-5; TRBD1 or TRBD2 may be the D gene (5 bases each). The CDR3 extends over 15 amino acids. Trimming took off 0 bases at V and 3 bases at J, with 12 bases between the two ends. Germline CDR1 and CDR2: SGHRS and YFSETQ. CDR3 DNA: TGCGCCAGCAGCTTGGCCTCTCTGGGGGAAGAGACCCAGTACTTC. It translates to CASSLASLGEETQYF.

This chain uses TRBV6-5 with TRBJ1-3; D uncertain. The CDR3 extends over 16 amino acids. Germline CDR1 reads MNHEY; CDR2 reads SVGAGI. V lost 2 bases, J lost 0 bases, and 11 bases lay in between. CDR3 sequence reads: CASSYDNNFSGNTIYF. The CDR3 nucleotides are TGTGCCAGCAGTTACGACAATAACTTCTCTGGAAACACCATATATTTT.

This chain joins TRBV20-1 and TRBJ2-1; D perhaps matches TRBD2 (5 bases). The V gene's germline CDR1 is DFQATT and CDR2 SNEGSKA (reference sequence). This CDR3 comprises 11 residues. Trimming took off 5 bases at V and 7 bases at J, with 9 bases between the two ends. CDR3 region: CSAPTSNEQFF. The CDR3 nucleotides are TGCAGTGCTCCTACTAGTAATGAGCAGTTCTTC.

DNA for the CDR3: TGCGCCAGCAGCCAAGTCTCCGGGATTCTCTATGGCTACACCTTC. Protein sequence: CASSQVSGILYGYTF. The chain recombines TRBV4-1 with TRBJ1-2, with D hard to call. The germline CDR1 and CDR2 sequences are MGHRA and YSYEKL. Trimming stripped 1 base from V and 4 bases from J, with 13 bases between. The CDR3 consists of 15 residues.

This chain uses TRBV2 with TRBJ1-5; D is unresolved. There are 13 residues in the CDR3. The germline V and J ends were trimmed by 7 bases and 0 bases, with 7 bases remaining between them. CDR1 is SNHLY and CDR2 is FYNNEI in the germline V gene. The CDR3 nucleotides read TGTGCCAGCAACCAGGATAGCAATCAGCCCCAGCATTTT. Its translation: CASNQDSNQPQHF.

This clone was seen only once. The V call is TRBV29-1, the J call TRBJ2-7; D is perhaps TRBD1 (6 bases). Germline CDR1 and CDR2: SQVTM and ANQGSEA. This CDR3 contains 13 residues. Trimming cost V 4 bases and J 3 bases, with 13 bases left between them. As DNA, the CDR3 is TGCAGCGTTGGAGGTGGGGGCTTCTACGAGCAGTACTTC. It yields the protein CSVGGGGFYEQYF.

This clone appeared once. The chain joins TRBV11-2 to TRBJ2-1; 8 positions agree with TRBD2. The germline CDR1 and CDR2 sequences are SGHAT and FQNNGV. V was clipped by 5 bases and J by 0 bases; unmatched bases: 12. The CDR3 consists of 18 residues. In DNA form, the CDR3 reads TGTGCCAGCAGCCCCATTAGCGGGACCTTAACCTCCTACAATGAGCAGTTCTTC. This translates into CASSPISGTLTSYNEQFF.

The sample holds one count of this clone. CDR3 protein: CASSTDRGGTGELFF. CDR3 nucleotides: TGCGCCAGCAGCACGGACAGGGGCGGCACCGGGGAGCTGTTTTTT. The V gene is TRBV10-1, the J gene TRBJ2-2, with 9 bases that match TRBD1. With V trimmed by 6 bases and J by 4 bases, 6 bases remained unmatched. Germline V gene data show CDR1 as WNHNN and CDR2 as SYGVQD (reference sequence). This CDR3 region has 15 residues.

V is TRBV5-1 and J is TRBJ2-6; 7 bases map to TRBD1. The CDR3 is 15 amino acids. Germline loops: CDR1 SGHRS, CDR2 YFSETQ. The ends lost 3 bases at V and 2 bases at J; junction bases unmatched: 2. Written as DNA, the CDR3 is TGCGCCAGCAGCTCCACAGGGGCTGGGGCCAACGTCCTGACTTTC. Protein product: CASSSTGAGANVLTF.